The rows below give T cell receptor beta chains drawn from one sample of a study of Ad26.COV2.S vaccination and SARS-CoV-2 variants. Assay used: immunoSEQ multiplex PCR; TCRdb lists only in-frame clones, some missing. The data contain about 400,000 clones, around 91% of them singletons. The sample was peripheral blood, taken in a trial of Ad26.COV2.S vaccine versus placebo. These receptors were taken from a person aged 18 to 65 who received the Ad26.COV2.S COVID-19 vaccine or a placebo. Both conserved end residues are part of each CDR3. A D gene is named only where the DNA matches it firmly. Only part of the rows carry a size: once, few, many, or a class if the clone is expanded.

D | J | size | V | DNA | CDR3
TRBD2 | TRBJ2-1 | NA | TRBV3-1/TRBV3-2 | TGTGCCAGCACCCACGGGGGGAATGAGCAGTTCTTC | CASTHGGNEQFF
TRBD1 | TRBJ2-7 | NA | TRBV4-1 | TGCGCCAGCAGCCAGCGGACAGGGGGCCCCTACGAGCAGTACTTC | CASSQRTGGPYEQYF
NA | TRBJ1-1 | NA | TRBV5-6 | TGTGCCAGCAGCTTGGGGAGGGGAACTGAAGCTTTCTTT | CASSLGRGTEAFF
TRBD1 | TRBJ1-1 | NA | TRBV18 | TGTGCCAGCTCATCAAAATCCGGGACAGCGAACACTGAAGCTTTCTTT | CASSSKSGTANTEAFF
TRBD2 | TRBJ2-7 | once | TRBV7-2 | TGTGCCAGCAGCTTAACCGGGACTAAACCCTACGAGCAGTACTTC | CASSLTGTKPYEQYF
TRBD1 | TRBJ1-2 | once | TRBV4-2 | TGTGCCAGCAGCCAAGAAGGGGGCTCTATCTATGGCTACACCTTC | CASSQEGGSIYGYTF
NA | TRBJ2-1 | NA | TRBV7-2 | TGTGCCAGCAGGGTCCAAATCTCCTACAATGAGCAGTTCTTC | CASRVQISYNEQFF
NA | TRBJ2-4 | NA | TRBV27 | TGTGCCAGCAGTTCCCGGGCGGCGGGGATTGTAGGCATTCAGTACTTC | CASSSRAAGIVGIQYF
TRBD1 | TRBJ2-2 | once | TRBV7-3 | TGTGCCAGCAGCTTAAGTCGGGACAGGGGATCCGGGGAGCTGTTTTTT | CASSLSRDRGSGELFF
NA | TRBJ2-3 | NA | TRBV29-1 | TGCAGCGTTTATGAGCGGCCCAGCACAGATACGCAGTATTTT | CSVYERPSTDTQYF
NA | TRBJ2-1 | NA | TRBV7-6 | TGTGCCAGCAGCTATCCATCCGGGGTTAGAATCCATGAGCAGTTCTTC | CASSYPSGVRIHEQFF
NA | TRBJ2-7 | NA | TRBV21-1 | TGTGCCAGCCGTACCGACGGGGACGGCTCCTACGAGCAGTACTTC | CASRTDGDGSYEQYF
TRBD1 | TRBJ2-6 | NA | TRBV28 | TGTGCCAGCAGTTTATTAGGACAGGGACCCTCTGGGGCCAACGTCCTGACTTTC | CASSLLGQGPSGANVLTF
TRBD2 | TRBJ2-1 | NA | TRBV7-9 | TGTGCCAGCAGCGGACTAGCATGGACCTACAATGAGCAGTTCTTC | CASSGLAWTYNEQFF
NA | TRBJ2-7 | once | TRBV30 | TGTGCCTGGAGTGTATCTCCGAGGGGATACTCCTACGAGCAGTACTTC | CAWSVSPRGYSYEQYF
NA | TRBJ2-2 | NA | TRBV29-1 | TGCAGCGCCCGGGTAGGGGGCACCGGGGAGCTGTTTTTT | CSARVGGTGELFF
TRBD2 | TRBJ2-1 | NA | TRBV5-5 | TGTGCCAGCAGCTTGTCTAGCGGGCTTTACAATGAGCAGTTCTTC | CASSLSSGLYNEQFF
NA | TRBJ2-7 | NA | TRBV10-3 | TGTGCCATCAGTGAGTTGTATGAGCAGTACTTC | CAISELYEQYF
NA | TRBJ2-1 | NA | TRBV24-1 | TGTGCCACCAGTGCCCCTGAACTAGCCTACAATGAGCAGTTCTTC | CATSAPELAYNEQFF
NA | TRBJ2-7 | NA | TRBV7-2 | TGTGCCAGCAGCTTTTGGACCCTATCCTACGAGCAGTACTTC | CASSFWTLSYEQYF
NA | TRBJ2-1 | NA | TRBV6-5 | TGTGCCAGCAGTCCGACTAGGGGGATTTACAATGAGCAGTTCTTC | CASSPTRGIYNEQFF
NA | TRBJ1-1 | NA | TRBV7-8 | TGTGCCAGCAGCTTCGGGGCCATCACCACTGAAGCTTTCTTT | CASSFGAITTEAFF
NA | TRBJ1-1 | NA | TRBV11-2 | TGTGCCAGCAGCTTAAGGGGAGGGACGGTGAACACTGAAGCTTTCTTT | CASSLRGGTVNTEAFF
NA | TRBJ1-5 | NA | TRBV3-1/TRBV3-2 | TGTGCCAGCAGTCCCCAAACAAGAGATCAGCCCCAGCATTTT | CASSPQTRDQPQHF
TRBD2 | TRBJ2-1 | NA | TRBV24-1 | TGTGCCACCAGTGGGGCTAGCGGGAGGTCCTACAATGAGCAGTTCTTC | CATSGASGRSYNEQFF
TRBD2 | TRBJ2-1 | NA | TRBV5-1 | TGCGCCAGCAGCCGTACGGAGTCCGGGGAGGGTGAGCAGTTCTTC | CASSRTESGEGEQFF
NA | TRBJ2-1 | NA | TRBV7-8 | TGTGCCAGCAGCGTCCCAGGACTCCCATACAATGAGCAGTTCTTC | CASSVPGLPYNEQFF
NA | TRBJ1-5 | NA | TRBV4-2 | TGTGCCAGCAGCACCGGGGGGGGGAATCAGCCCCAGCATTTT | CASSTGGGNQPQHF
TRBD2 | TRBJ2-7 | once | TRBV5-1 | TGCGCCAGCAGCCCGGGACTAGCGGGAGGGCACGGAGTTCTGGCCGAGCAGTACTTC | CASSPGLAGGHGVLAEQYF
NA | TRBJ2-1 | once | TRBV5-4 | TGTGCCAGCAGCTTGGGCGCAGGTACTGAGAGCTCCTACAATGAGCAGTTCTTC | CASSLGAGTESSYNEQFF
TRBD2 | TRBJ2-1 | NA | TRBV7-7 | TGTGCCAGCAGCTTAGTAGCGGGTTCCTACAATGAGCAGTTCTTC | CASSLVAGSYNEQFF
NA | TRBJ2-7 | NA | TRBV6-5 | TGTGCCAGCAGTCCCCGGGACACCACCTACGAGCAGTACTTC | CASSPRDTTYEQYF
NA | TRBJ1-2 | NA | TRBV5-1 | TGCGCCAGCAGCTTGCTGTCCTCCCAGCGGAACTATGGCTACACCTTC | CASSLLSSQRNYGYTF
TRBD1 | TRBJ1-1 | NA | TRBV9 | TGTGCCAGCGGGATACCGGGACAGGTTTTAACTTTCTTT | CASGIPGQVLTFF
TRBD1 | TRBJ1-3 | NA | TRBV6-2/TRBV6-3 | TGTGCCAGCAGTTACTGGACAGGACCTGGAAACACCATATATTTT | CASSYWTGPGNTIYF
NA | TRBJ2-3 | NA | TRBV6-6 | TGTGCCAGCAGTTACCTTGGGGTGAACACAGATACGCAGTATTTT | CASSYLGVNTDTQYF